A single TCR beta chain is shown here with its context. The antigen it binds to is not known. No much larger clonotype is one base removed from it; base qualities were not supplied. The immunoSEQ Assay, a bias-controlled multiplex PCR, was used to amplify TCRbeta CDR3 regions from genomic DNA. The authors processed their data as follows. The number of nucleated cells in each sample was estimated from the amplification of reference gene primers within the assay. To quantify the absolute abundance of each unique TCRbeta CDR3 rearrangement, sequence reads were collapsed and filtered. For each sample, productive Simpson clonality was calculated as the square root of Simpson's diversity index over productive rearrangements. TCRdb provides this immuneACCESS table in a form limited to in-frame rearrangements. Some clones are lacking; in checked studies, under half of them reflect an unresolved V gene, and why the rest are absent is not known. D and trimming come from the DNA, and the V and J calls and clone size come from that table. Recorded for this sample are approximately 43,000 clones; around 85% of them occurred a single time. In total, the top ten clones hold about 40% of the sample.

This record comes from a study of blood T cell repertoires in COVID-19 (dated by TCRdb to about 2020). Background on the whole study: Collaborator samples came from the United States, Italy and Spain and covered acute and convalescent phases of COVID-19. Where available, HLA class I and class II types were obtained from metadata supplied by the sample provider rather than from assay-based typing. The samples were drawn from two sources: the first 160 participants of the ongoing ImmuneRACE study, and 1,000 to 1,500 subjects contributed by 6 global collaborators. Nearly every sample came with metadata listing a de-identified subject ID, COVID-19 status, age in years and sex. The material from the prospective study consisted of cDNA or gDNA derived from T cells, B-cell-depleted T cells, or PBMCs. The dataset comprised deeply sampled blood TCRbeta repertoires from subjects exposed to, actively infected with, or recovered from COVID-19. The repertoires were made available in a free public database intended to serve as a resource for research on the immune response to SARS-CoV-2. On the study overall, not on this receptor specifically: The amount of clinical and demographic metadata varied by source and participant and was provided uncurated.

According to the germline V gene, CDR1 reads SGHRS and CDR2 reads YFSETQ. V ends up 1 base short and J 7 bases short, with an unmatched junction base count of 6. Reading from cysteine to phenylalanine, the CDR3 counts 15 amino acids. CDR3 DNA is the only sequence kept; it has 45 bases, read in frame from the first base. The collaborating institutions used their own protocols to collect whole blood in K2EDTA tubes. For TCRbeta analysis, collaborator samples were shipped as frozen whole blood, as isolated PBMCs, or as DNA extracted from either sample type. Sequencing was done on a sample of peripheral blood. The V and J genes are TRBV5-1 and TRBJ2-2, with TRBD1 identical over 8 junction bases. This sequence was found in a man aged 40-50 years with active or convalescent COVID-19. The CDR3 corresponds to CASSLPRGRSGELFF. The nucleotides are TGCGCCAGCAGCTTGCCCAGGGGGCGCAGCGGGGAGCTGTTTTTT.